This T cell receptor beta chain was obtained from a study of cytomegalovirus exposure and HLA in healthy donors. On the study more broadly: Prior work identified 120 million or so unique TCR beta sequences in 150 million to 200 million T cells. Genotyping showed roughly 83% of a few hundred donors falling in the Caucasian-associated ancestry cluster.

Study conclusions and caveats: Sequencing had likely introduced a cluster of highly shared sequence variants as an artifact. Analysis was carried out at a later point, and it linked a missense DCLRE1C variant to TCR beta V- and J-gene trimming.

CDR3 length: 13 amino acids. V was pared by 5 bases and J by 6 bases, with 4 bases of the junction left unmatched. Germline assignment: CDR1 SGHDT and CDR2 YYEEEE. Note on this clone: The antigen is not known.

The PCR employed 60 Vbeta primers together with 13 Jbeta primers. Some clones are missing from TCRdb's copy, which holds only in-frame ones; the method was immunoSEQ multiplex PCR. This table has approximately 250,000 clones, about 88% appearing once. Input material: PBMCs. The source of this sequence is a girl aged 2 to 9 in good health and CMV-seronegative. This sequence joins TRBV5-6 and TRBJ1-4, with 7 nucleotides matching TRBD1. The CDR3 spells CASRPDRDEKLFF. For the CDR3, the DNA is TGTGCCAGCAGGCCCGACAGGGATGAAAAACTGTTTTTT.